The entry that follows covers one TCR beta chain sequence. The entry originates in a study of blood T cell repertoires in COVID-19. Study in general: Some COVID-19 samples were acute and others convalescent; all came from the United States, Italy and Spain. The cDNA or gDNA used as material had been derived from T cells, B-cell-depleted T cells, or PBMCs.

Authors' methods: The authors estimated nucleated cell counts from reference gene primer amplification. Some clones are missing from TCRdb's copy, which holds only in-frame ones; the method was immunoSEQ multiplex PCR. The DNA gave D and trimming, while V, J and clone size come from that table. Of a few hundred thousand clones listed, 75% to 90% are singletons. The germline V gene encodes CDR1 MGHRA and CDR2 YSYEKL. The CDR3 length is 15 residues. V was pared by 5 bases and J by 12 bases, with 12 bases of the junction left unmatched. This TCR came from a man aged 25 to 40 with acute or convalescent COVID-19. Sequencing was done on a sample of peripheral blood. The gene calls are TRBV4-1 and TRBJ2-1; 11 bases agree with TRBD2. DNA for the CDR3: TGCGCCAGCAGCGGAACTAGCGGGGGCCGTGGCTGGCAGTTCTTC. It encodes CASSGTSGGRGWQFF.